The clone carrying this T cell receptor (beta chain) came up a few times. The germline V and J ends were trimmed by 5 bases and 7 bases, with 15 bases remaining between them. The CDR3 loop spans 15 amino acids. Looked up from germline, CDR1 is LNHNV and CDR2 is YYDKDF (reference sequence). The data originate from a study of T-cell reconstitution after alpha-beta-depleted transplantation in children. As it was prepared, the TCRbeta library received unique molecular identifiers. TCRdb ran MiXCR on the PCR reads and lists one entry per CDR3 protein. The sample contains some 550,000 distinct CDR3 sequences, about 16% of which appear only once.

Here the sequenced sample was PBMCs from the stem cell graft donor, taken from the stem cell graft. The sequence was collected from a human donor who donated a stem cell graft to a child with acute lymphoblastic leukemia. J is TRBJ1-6 and V is TRBV15, with a possible D match to TRBD1 (6 bases). The CDR3 loop is CATSGGGLENSPLHF. The CDR3 DNA reads TGTGCCACCAGCGGGGGGGGGCTGGAAAATTCACCCCTCCACTTT.